Presented here are 13 T cell receptor beta chains from one specimen sequenced in a study of early stage breast cancer tumors. Some clones are missing from TCRdb's copy, which holds only in-frame ones; the method was immunoSEQ multiplex PCR. Of around 48,000 clones listed, around nine tenths are singletons. Sequencing was performed on blood. Source of these receptors: a person aged 65 to 85 with breast cancer.

The chain links TRBV7-2 to TRBJ1-3; 9 bases are shared with TRBD1. The junction had 4 bases not matched to a gene; V was cut back by 0 bases and J by 4 bases. The CDR3 consists of 16 residues. Germline values: CDR1 SGHTA, CDR2 FQGNSA. CDR3 loop: CASSLAPGQGGNTIYF. The CDR3 DNA follows: TGTGCCAGCAGCTTAGCTCCGGGACAGGGAGGAAACACCATATATTTT.

This rearrangement joins TRBV7-9 to TRBJ2-7; weak D call: TRBD1 (5 bases). V lost 2 bases, J lost 2 bases, and 10 bases lay in between. Germline CDR1 reads SEHNR; CDR2 reads FQNEAQ (reference sequence). The CDR3 extends over 14 amino acids. The chain's CDR3 is CASSLSSGTYEQYF. As DNA, the CDR3 is TGTGCCAGCAGCTTATCCTCAGGGACCTACGAGCAGTACTTC.

The chain employs TRBV10-3 and TRBJ2-3, with a tentative D call TRBD1 (6 bases). Germline lookup yields CDR1 ENHRY and CDR2 SYGVKD. Trimming pared 8 bases from V and 0 bases from J, leaving 15 bases between. This CDR3 has 15 amino acids. DNA for the CDR3: TGTGCCATCCTGGACAGAAAATCTAGCACAGATACGCAGTATTTT. Amino acids: CAILDRKSSTDTQYF.

The chain links TRBV10-2 to TRBJ1-2, with TRBD1 matching 9 bases. CDR3 length: 15 residues. CDR1 is WSHSY and CDR2 is SAAADI in the germline V gene. The ends lost 5 bases at V and 3 bases at J; junction bases unmatched: 7. In nucleotides, the CDR3 is TGCGCCAGCAGTAGGGACAGGGTGGTCGACTATGGCTACACCTTC. The encoded protein is CASSRDRVVDYGYTF.

The V gene is TRBV2, the J gene TRBJ1-2; 11 bases match TRBD1. Losses at the gene ends were 6 bases for V and 3 bases for J; bases not matched to a gene: 3. There are 14 residues in the CDR3. The germline CDR1 and CDR2 sequences are SNHLY and FYNNEI. The CDR3 DNA is TGTGCCAGCAGCCGGGACAGGGGGGACTATGGCTACACCTTC. Translation gives CASSRDRGDYGYTF.

The chain is built from TRBV7-9 and TRBJ1-2, with D perhaps matching TRBD1 (6 bases). The CDR3 extends over 12 amino acids. Germline V gene lookup returns CDR1 SEHNR and CDR2 FQNEAQ (reference sequence). The V and J ends lost 6 bases and 5 bases respectively, with 10 bases between them. This CDR3 reads CASSNTGYGYTF. The CDR3 DNA reads as TGTGCCAGCAGTAACACAGGGTATGGCTACACCTTC.

The V and J genes are TRBV11-3 and TRBJ2-1; 16 bases align to TRBD2. Germline assignment: CDR1 SGHNT and CDR2 YENEEA. Losses at the gene ends were 5 bases for V and 9 bases for J; bases not matched to a gene: 7. This CDR3 is 16 amino acids long. CDR3 in amino acids: CASSPGTSGGASEQFF. Here the CDR3 DNA reads TGTGCCAGCAGCCCCGGGACTAGCGGGGGGGCAAGTGAGCAGTTCTTC.

The chain carries TRBV19 and TRBJ1-4, with 11 bases that match TRBD1. Germline V lookup: CDR1 LNHDA, CDR2 SQIVND (reference sequence). This CDR3 is 15 amino acids long. V was pared by 8 bases and J by 6 bases, with 8 bases of the junction left unmatched. In nucleotides, the CDR3 is TGTGCCAGTGGACAGGGGGCGGGCATTTATGAAAAACTGTTTTTT. This gives the protein CASGQGAGIYEKLFF.

This rearrangement joins TRBV6-5 to TRBJ2-3; perhaps TRBD1 as D (5 bases). Per germline, CDR1 MNHEY and CDR2 SVGAGI. Trimming cost V 5 bases and J 14 bases, with 23 bases left between them. The CDR3 has 14 residues. The CDR3 here is CASSPRAATAYAYF. As DNA, the CDR3 is TGTGCCAGCAGTCCTCGCGCTGCGACAGCCTATGCGTATTTT.

The V call is TRBV29-1, the J call TRBJ1-1; D is unclear. CDR3 length equals 10 residues. The V end lost 4 bases, the J end lost 5 bases, and 5 bases lay between the germline ends. Per germline, CDR1 SQVTM and CDR2 ANQGSEA. This CDR3 is CSVGETEAFF. Written as DNA, the CDR3 is TGCAGCGTTGGGGAGACTGAAGCTTTCTTT.

The chain has TRBV28 and TRBJ1-1, with TRBD1 identical over 8 bases. The ends lost 6 bases at V and 9 bases at J; junction bases unmatched: 9. The CDR3 is 13 amino acids. Germline CDR1 reads MDHEN; CDR2 reads SYDVKM. For the CDR3, the DNA is TGTGCCAGCAGGACAGGGGCACGGCTAAAAGCTTTCTTT. Residues: CASRTGARLKAFF.

The chain couples TRBV11-2 to TRBJ2-7; D gene unclear. V was trimmed by 1 base and J by 6 bases, leaving 7 bases between them. There are 12 residues in the CDR3. Germline V gene lookup returns CDR1 SGHAT and CDR2 FQNNGV. The CDR3 is CASSLVESEQYF. CDR3 coding DNA: TGTGCCAGCAGCTTAGTGGAGTCCGAGCAGTACTTC.

The chain recombines TRBV10-3 with TRBJ1-2; perhaps TRBD1 as D (6 bases). CDR3 length equals 14 residues. Germline CDR1 is ENHRY and CDR2 is SYGVKD. The germline V and J ends were trimmed by 4 bases and 6 bases, with 15 bases remaining between them. This chain's CDR3 is CAISGDRSSHGYTF. Written as DNA, the CDR3 is TGTGCCATCAGTGGTGACAGGTCCTCTCATGGCTACACCTTC.